This TCR beta chain appears in the sequencing data of a study of blood T cell repertoires in COVID-19. The germline V gene encodes CDR1 SEHNR and CDR2 FQNEAQ (reference sequence). This CDR3 has 14 residues. The V gene lost 5 bases and the J gene lost 3 bases, with 11 bases spanning the gap. Repertoires were generated with immunoSEQ multiplex PCR, while TCRdb's copy carries only in-frame clones and drops some. The repertoire holds about 120,000 clones, 84% seen once, with approximately 3.6% in the top ten. Allocation to cohorts depended on clinical history reported by the participants. Cohort 3 donors counted as recovered after two negative PCRs, clearance, or resolved symptoms. This clone was counted between two and nine times.

This chain connects TRBV7-9 to TRBJ1-3, with unresolved D. This TCR derives from a woman aged 30 to 39 who had recovered from COVID-19. Sequenced sample: PBMCs or T cells enriched from blood (not recorded which). CDR3 DNA sequence: TGTGCCAGCAGCCTAGGTGGAGGTGGAAACACCATATATTTT. As protein: CASSLGGGGNTIYF.